These T cell receptor beta chains were read from a single sample in a study of T cells after yellow fever vaccination. TCRdb processed the 5' RACE reads anew with MiXCR; each CDR3 protein has one entry. The sample has some 350,000 distinct CDR3 sequences, roughly 12% seen once; the top ten hold 15% to 20%. The specimen was PBMCs, collected on the day of the first yellow fever vaccination. All receptors derive from a man between 18 and 35 years old who received the YFV17D yellow fever vaccine. Both conserved end residues are part of each CDR3. The order of the fields is CDR3 protein, CDR3 DNA, D gene, J gene, clone size, V gene. D genes are given only for firm matches. Clone size is shown for a subset of rows, as once, few, many or a class of expanded clone.

CDR3 protein: CASSTGPSSYEQYF; CDR3 DNA: TGTGCCAGCAGCACCGGCCCGAGCTCCTACGAGCAGTACTTC; D gene: NA; J gene: TRBJ2-7; clone size: NA; V gene: TRBV5-6
CDR3 protein: CASSTGTSVWGETQYF; CDR3 DNA: TGTGCCAGCAGCACCGGGACTAGCGTTTGGGGAGAGACCCAGTACTTC; D gene: TRBD2; J gene: TRBJ2-5; clone size: many; V gene: TRBV7-2
CDR3 protein: CASSLSGTANDEQFF; CDR3 DNA: TGCGCCAGCAGCTTATCCGGGACAGCTAACGATGAGCAGTTCTTC; D gene: TRBD1; J gene: TRBJ2-1; clone size: NA; V gene: TRBV5-1
CDR3 protein: CASNHRTAIDLSSYNSPLHF; CDR3 DNA: TGTGCCAGCAACCATAGAACAGCGATTGACCTAAGCTCCTATAATTCACCCCTCCACTTT; D gene: NA; J gene: TRBJ1-6; clone size: few; V gene: TRBV28
CDR3 protein: CASKGTQAPVEDYEQYF; CDR3 DNA: TGTGCCAGCAAAGGAACTCAGGCCCCCGTCGAGGACTACGAGCAGTACTTC; D gene: NA; J gene: TRBJ2-7; clone size: few; V gene: TRBV6-4
CDR3 protein: CASSAGGGFGEQYF; CDR3 DNA: TGTGCCAGCTCTGCCGGAGGGGGCTTCGGCGAGCAGTACTTC; D gene: NA; J gene: TRBJ2-7; clone size: few; V gene: TRBV18
CDR3 protein: CASSFTGYQETQYF; CDR3 DNA: TGCGCCAGCAGCTTCACAGGGTACCAAGAGACCCAGTACTTC; D gene: NA; J gene: TRBJ2-5; clone size: few; V gene: TRBV5-1
CDR3 protein: CASSLVRGGRDEAFF; CDR3 DNA: TGTGCCAGCAGCTTAGTCAGGGGGGGTCGGGATGAAGCTTTCTTT; D gene: TRBD1; J gene: TRBJ1-1; clone size: few; V gene: TRBV11-2
CDR3 protein: CASSRHLAGGTDTQYF; CDR3 DNA: TGTGCCAGCAGCCGACATCTAGCGGGGGGGACAGATACGCAGTATTTT; D gene: TRBD2; J gene: TRBJ2-3; clone size: NA; V gene: TRBV3-1
CDR3 protein: CATSRPPDRGQETQYF; CDR3 DNA: TGTGCCACCAGCAGGCCCCCGGACAGGGGACAAGAGACCCAGTACTTC; D gene: TRBD1; J gene: TRBJ2-5; clone size: NA; V gene: TRBV15
CDR3 protein: CASSSPAGQPSLMNTEAFF; CDR3 DNA: TGCGCCAGCAGTTCTCCGGCTGGACAGCCCTCACTCATGAACACTGAAGCTTTCTTT; D gene: NA; J gene: TRBJ1-1; clone size: NA; V gene: TRBV5-1
CDR3 protein: CATSDGEGRLARIGELFF; CDR3 DNA: TGTGCCACCAGTGATGGAGAGGGCCGGCTAGCGCGGATCGGGGAGCTGTTTTTT; D gene: NA; J gene: TRBJ2-2; clone size: few; V gene: TRBV24-1
CDR3 protein: CASSLNAGKDEKLFF; CDR3 DNA: TGTGCCAGCAGTTTAAACGCAGGGAAGGACGAAAAACTGTTTTTT; D gene: NA; J gene: TRBJ1-4; clone size: many; V gene: TRBV12-3/TRBV12-4
CDR3 protein: CASSWRGPETDTQYF; CDR3 DNA: TGCGCCAGCAGCTGGAGGGGACCCGAAACAGATACGCAGTATTTT; D gene: NA; J gene: TRBJ2-3; clone size: NA; V gene: TRBV5-1
CDR3 protein: CASSTSAAYTGTGDTGVLFF; CDR3 DNA: TGTGCCAGCAGCACTTCAGCCGCCTACACCGGGACAGGGGACACCGGGGTGCTGTTTTTT; D gene: TRBD1; J gene: TRBJ2-2; clone size: NA; V gene: TRBV11-1
CDR3 protein: CASSPGAGGDTQYF; CDR3 DNA: TGTGCCAGCAGCCCCGGGGCCGGGGGAGATACGCAGTATTTT; D gene: NA; J gene: TRBJ2-3; clone size: NA; V gene: TRBV7-3
CDR3 protein: CSVEGQGYEQYF; CDR3 DNA: TGCAGCGTTGAGGGACAGGGCTACGAGCAGTACTTC; D gene: TRBD1; J gene: TRBJ2-7; clone size: NA; V gene: TRBV29-1
CDR3 protein: CASSPPPGEGWRADTQYF; CDR3 DNA: TGCGCCAGCAGCCCCCCTCCCGGTGAAGGGTGGAGGGCAGATACGCAGTATTTT; D gene: NA; J gene: TRBJ2-3; clone size: few; V gene: TRBV5-1
CDR3 protein: CSVLRQATYNEQFF; CDR3 DNA: TGCAGCGTTCTAAGGCAGGCAACCTACAATGAGCAGTTCTTC; D gene: NA; J gene: TRBJ2-1; clone size: NA; V gene: TRBV29-1
CDR3 protein: CASSLPPGGLNTEAFF; CDR3 DNA: TGCGCCAGCAGCCTCCCTCCGGGAGGATTGAACACTGAAGCTTTCTTT; D gene: NA; J gene: TRBJ1-1; clone size: few; V gene: TRBV4-3
CDR3 protein: CASSDRWTVSPLHF; CDR3 DNA: TGTGCCAGCAGTGATCGCTGGACAGTTTCACCCCTCCACTTT; D gene: NA; J gene: TRBJ1-6; clone size: few; V gene: TRBV6-1
CDR3 protein: CSVDPNLGNEQFF; CDR3 DNA: TGCAGCGTTGACCCGAATCTGGGGAATGAGCAGTTCTTC; D gene: NA; J gene: TRBJ2-1; clone size: NA; V gene: TRBV29-1
CDR3 protein: CASSGGRYYGYTF; CDR3 DNA: TGTGCCAGCAGCGGGGGGCGCTACTATGGCTACACCTTC; D gene: NA; J gene: TRBJ1-2; clone size: few; V gene: TRBV27
CDR3 protein: CASSFLAGYEQYF; CDR3 DNA: TGTGCCAGCAGCTTCCTAGCGGGCTACGAGCAGTACTTC; D gene: TRBD2; J gene: TRBJ2-7; clone size: many; V gene: TRBV7-2
CDR3 protein: CASSSRTEAFF; CDR3 DNA: TGTGCCAGCAGCTCCCGGACTGAAGCTTTCTTT; D gene: NA; J gene: TRBJ1-1; clone size: few; V gene: TRBV3-1
CDR3 protein: CASSPTLTYEQYF; CDR3 DNA: TGTGCCAGCAGCCCGACGCTCACCTACGAGCAGTACTTC; D gene: NA; J gene: TRBJ2-7; clone size: few; V gene: TRBV7-9
CDR3 protein: CASSVPAGVPSSNEQFF; CDR3 DNA: TGTGCCAGCAGTGTTCCCGCGGGGGTCCCCTCATCCAATGAGCAGTTCTTC; D gene: TRBD2; J gene: TRBJ2-1; clone size: many; V gene: TRBV2
CDR3 protein: CASRSGDSYGYTF; CDR3 DNA: TGCGCCAGCAGGAGTGGGGACTCCTATGGCTACACCTTC; D gene: NA; J gene: TRBJ1-2; clone size: NA; V gene: TRBV5-1
CDR3 protein: CSATSSLGDTEAFF; CDR3 DNA: TGCAGCGCAACCTCGTCCCTGGGGGACACTGAAGCTTTCTTT; D gene: NA; J gene: TRBJ1-1; clone size: NA; V gene: TRBV29-1
CDR3 protein: CASSLSGGSDTQYF; CDR3 DNA: TGTGCCAGCAGCCTTAGCGGGGGATCAGATACGCAGTATTTT; D gene: TRBD2; J gene: TRBJ2-3; clone size: few; V gene: TRBV7-6
CDR3 protein: CASSFLGQGYNEQFF; CDR3 DNA: TGCGCCAGCAGCTTCCTAGGACAGGGCTACAATGAGCAGTTCTTC; D gene: TRBD1; J gene: TRBJ2-1; clone size: NA; V gene: TRBV5-1
CDR3 protein: CATSAGGGEYEQYF; CDR3 DNA: TGTGCCACAAGCGCCGGAGGGGGCGAGTACGAGCAGTACTTC; D gene: NA; J gene: TRBJ2-7; clone size: NA; V gene: TRBV12-3/TRBV12-4
CDR3 protein: CRLKTGGGGNQPQHF; CDR3 DNA: TGCAGGCTAAAAACAGGGGGCGGTGGCAATCAGCCCCAGCATTTT; D gene: TRBD1; J gene: TRBJ1-5; clone size: few; V gene: TRBV20-1
CDR3 protein: CASSQVGEQFF; CDR3 DNA: TGTGCCAGCAGCCAAGTAGGTGAGCAGTTCTTC; D gene: NA; J gene: TRBJ2-1; clone size: few; V gene: TRBV3-1
CDR3 protein: CASSAPGSGAFF; CDR3 DNA: TGTGCCAGCTCAGCACCAGGAAGTGGAGCTTTCTTT; D gene: NA; J gene: TRBJ1-1; clone size: few; V gene: TRBV18
CDR3 protein: CASRNGTDPWLEQYF; CDR3 DNA: TGTGCCAGTAGGAATGGGACGGATCCGTGGCTCGAGCAGTACTTC; D gene: NA; J gene: TRBJ2-7; clone size: NA; V gene: TRBV19
CDR3 protein: CASSLDGARNSPLHF; CDR3 DNA: TGCGCCAGCAGCTTGGACGGGGCGAGAAACTCACCCCTCCACTTT; D gene: NA; J gene: TRBJ1-6; clone size: many; V gene: TRBV5-1
CDR3 protein: CASSYPGPGFQPQHF; CDR3 DNA: TGTGCCAGCAGTTACCCGGGCCCCGGGTTTCAGCCCCAGCATTTT; D gene: NA; J gene: TRBJ1-5; clone size: few; V gene: TRBV6-2/TRBV6-3
CDR3 protein: CASSLEPRSGNTIYF; CDR3 DNA: TGTGCCAGCAGTTTAGAACCCCGCTCTGGAAACACCATATATTTT; D gene: NA; J gene: TRBJ1-3; clone size: few; V gene: TRBV12-3/TRBV12-4
CDR3 protein: CSVIPMGTREQYF; CDR3 DNA: TGCAGCGTTATTCCTATGGGGACACGCGAGCAGTACTTC; D gene: NA; J gene: TRBJ2-7; clone size: NA; V gene: TRBV29-1
CDR3 protein: CASSLGGSGLNYEQYF; CDR3 DNA: TGTGCCAGCAGCTTGGGAGGTTCTGGACTAAACTACGAGCAGTACTTC; D gene: NA; J gene: TRBJ2-7; clone size: few; V gene: TRBV5-4
CDR3 protein: CASSWTGTGLYNEQFF; CDR3 DNA: TGTGCCAGCAGCTGGACCGGGACAGGACTTTACAATGAGCAGTTCTTC; D gene: TRBD1; J gene: TRBJ2-1; clone size: few; V gene: TRBV7-2